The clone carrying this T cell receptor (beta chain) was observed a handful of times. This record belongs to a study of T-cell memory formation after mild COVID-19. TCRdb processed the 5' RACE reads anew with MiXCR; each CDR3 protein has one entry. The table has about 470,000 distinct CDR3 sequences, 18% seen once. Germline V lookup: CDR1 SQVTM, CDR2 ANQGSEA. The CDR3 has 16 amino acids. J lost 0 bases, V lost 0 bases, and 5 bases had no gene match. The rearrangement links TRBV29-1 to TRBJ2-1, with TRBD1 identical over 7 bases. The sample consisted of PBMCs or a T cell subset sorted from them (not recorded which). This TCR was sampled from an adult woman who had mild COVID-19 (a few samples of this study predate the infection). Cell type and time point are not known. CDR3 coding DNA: TGCAGCGTTGAAGATCCGGGACAGAGCTCCTACAATGAGCAGTTCTTC. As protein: CSVEDPGQSSYNEQFF.